This T cell receptor beta chain was retrieved from a study of blood T cell repertoires in COVID-19. TCRdb's table, derived via immunoSEQ multiplex PCR, lists solely in-frame clones and lacks some. This table has 98,000 or so clones, about four fifths appearing once. Specimen: peripheral blood. This TCR derives from a woman in her 70s with acute or convalescent COVID-19.

Written as DNA, the CDR3 is TGTGCCAGCAGCAAACTGAGGCGGGGCCTCTGCAATCAGCCCCAGCATTTT. Encoded protein: CASSKLRRGLCNQPQHF. V and J are TRBV21-1 and TRBJ1-5. TRBV21-1 is reported as a pseudogene. The CDR3 length is 17 residues.